This T cell receptor (beta chain) was sequenced in a study of cytomegalovirus exposure and HLA in healthy donors. Study-wide background: Of all 400 or so donors who were genotyped, roughly 81% belonged to the Caucasian-associated ancestry cluster.

Study-wide points: Reportedly, cytomegalovirus status was diagnosed with high sensitivity and specificity. At a 0.05 false discovery rate, a later analysis found 18,000 or so TCR beta sequences to be associated with HLA alleles.

The CDR3 spans 16 residues. V trimming: 1 base; J trimming: 7 bases; junction bases outside the gene matches: 9. CDR1 SGHKS and CDR2 YYEKEE come from the germline V gene (reference sequence). 13 Jbeta primers and 60 Vbeta primers were used for the PCR. Measured with immunoSEQ multiplex PCR; TCRdb has only the in-frame clones, and not every one. The data contain around 110,000 clones, around a tenth of them singletons. With regard to this clone: What it binds is unknown.

This chain joins TRBV5-5 and TRBJ2-7, with TRBD2 matching over 12 bases. This receptor was taken from a man between 25 and 39 years old in good health and CMV-seronegative. Sequenced material: PBMCs. The CDR3 loop reads CASSLSRLAGVEEQYF. CDR3 coding DNA: TGTGCCAGCAGCTTGTCCCGACTAGCGGGAGTTGAGGAGCAGTACTTC. Filled out from reference TRBV5-5 and TRBJ2-7, the complete variable domain reads DAGVTQSPTHLIKTRGQQVTLRCSPISGHKSVSWYQQVLGQGPQFIFQYYEKEERGRGNFPDRFSARQFPNYSSELNVNALLLGDSALYLCASSLSRLAGVEEQYFGPGTRLTVT.